Each of the 31 T cell receptor beta chains below was sequenced from the same sample in a study of blood T cell repertoires in COVID-19. Sequenced by immunoSEQ multiplex PCR; TCRdb stores in-frame clones only, minus some. The profile covers 120,000 to 150,000 clones, with 84% appearing a single time and about 40% taken by the ten largest. The source material was peripheral blood. The origin of the receptors is a human donor in a cohort sampled during active COVID-19.

This clone was detected a few times. V usage is TRBV7-2 and J usage is TRBJ2-7; possibly TRBD2 for D (6 bases). The CDR3 contains 15 residues. The germline V gene encodes CDR1 SGHTA and CDR2 FQGNSA. V was cut by 4 bases and J by 1 base, with 14 bases left in between. CDR3 amino acids: CASSSAGTLSYEQYF. As DNA, the CDR3 is TGTGCCAGCAGCTCCGCCGGGACTTTGTCCTACGAGCAGTACTTC.

V and J are TRBV30 and TRBJ1-6; perhaps TRBD1 as D (5 bases). Trimming pared 5 bases from V and 0 bases from J, leaving 5 bases between. Germline V gene sequence: CDR1 GTSNPN, CDR2 SVGIG (reference sequence). There are 13 residues in the CDR3. The chain's CDR3 is CAWQGSYNSPLHF. CDR3 sequence (DNA): TGTGCCTGGCAGGGCTCCTATAATTCACCCCTCCACTTT.

The rearrangement uses TRBV19 and TRBJ2-5; TRBD2 agrees at 11 bases. The CDR3 runs to 15 residues. Germline values: CDR1 LNHDA, CDR2 SQIVND (reference sequence). V trimming: 8 bases; J trimming: 3 bases; junction bases outside the gene matches: 8. The CDR3 DNA is TGTGCCAGTTCTAGCCTAGCGGGGGGAAAAGAGACCCAGTACTTC. Translated, it gives CASSSLAGGKETQYF. The full variable domain, in which reference TRBV19 and TRBJ2-5 provide the parts outside the CDR3, is DGGITQSPKYLFRKEGQNVTLSCEQNLNHDAMYWYRQDPGQGLRLIYYSQIVNDFQKGDIAEGYSVSREKKESFPLTVTSAQKNPTAFYLCASSSLAGGKETQYFGPGTRLLVL.

The chain couples TRBV5-1 to TRBJ1-2, with TRBD1 matching over 12 bases. This CDR3 spans 15 amino acids. The V gene end was trimmed by 6 bases and the J gene end by 5 bases; junction bases not matched to a gene: 8. Germline values: CDR1 SGHRS, CDR2 YFSETQ. The CDR3 sequence: CASKGTGGARYGYTF. The DNA of the CDR3 is TGCGCCAGCAAGGGGACAGGGGGCGCTCGGTATGGCTACACCTTC. Using reference TRBV5-1 and TRBJ1-2 for the parts outside the CDR3, the full variable domain is KAGVTQTPRYLIKTRGQQVTLSCSPISGHRSVSWYQQTPGQGLQFLFEYFSETQRNKGNFPGRFSGRQFSNSRSEMNVSTLELGDSALYLCASKGTGGARYGYTFGSGTRLTVV.

V is TRBV3-1 (or the pseudogene TRBV3-2) and J is TRBJ1-2, with D possibly TRBD1 on 5 matching bases. Germline CDR1 is LGHDT and CDR2 is YNNKEL (reference sequence). This CDR3 is built from 13 residues. The V end lost 4 bases, the J end lost 7 bases, and 13 bases lay between the germline ends. This CDR3 reads CASSPAGRSGYTF. CDR3 nucleotides: TGTGCCAGCAGCCCCGCAGGGCGAAGTGGCTACACCTTC.

This clone has just a few counts. The chain links TRBV11-1 to TRBJ1-1; D is possibly TRBD1 (5 bases). This CDR3 comprises 14 residues. The germline V and J ends were trimmed by 5 bases and 9 bases, with 19 bases remaining between them. CDR1 SGHAT and CDR2 FQDESV come from the germline V gene (reference sequence). CDR3 protein: CASSQEAGGTQAFF. In DNA form, the CDR3 reads TGTGCCAGCAGCCAGGAAGCGGGGGGGACGCAAGCTTTCTTT.

The chain joins TRBV6-6 to TRBJ1-1; D may be TRBD1 (5 bases). The CDR3 length is 15 residues. Trimming shortened V by 7 bases and J by 5 bases, and 20 bases separated the two germline ends. In germline, CDR1 is MNHNY, CDR2 SVGAGI (reference sequence). The CDR3 region has the DNA TGTGCCAGCACTCATCCGGACACGGGTGGGACTGAAGCTTTCTTT. It is translated as CASTHPDTGGTEAFF.

The rearrangement joins TRBV4-1 to TRBJ2-3; D is uncertain. CDR1 is MGHRA and CDR2 is YSYEKL in the germline V gene. The CDR3 length is 14 residues. With 2 bases removed from V and 2 bases from J, the gap between germline ends came to 8 bases. The CDR3 DNA is TGCGCCAGCAGCCAATTTCGGTACACAGATACGCAGTATTTT. This codes for CASSQFRYTDTQYF.

The CDR3 loop reads CASSSGLLKTQYF. CDR3 nucleotide sequence: TGTGCCAGCAGCTCGGGACTCTTGAAGACCCAGTACTTC. This chain joins TRBV11-2 and TRBJ2-5, with D possibly matching TRBD2 (6 bases). There are 13 residues in the CDR3. V was clipped by 4 bases and J by 6 bases, with 12 bases between them. The germline gives CDR1 SGHAT, CDR2 FQNNGV.

This chain connects TRBV5-1 to TRBJ1-2; TRBD1 aligns across 8 bases. The CDR3 is 14 amino acids. Unmatched junction bases numbered 9, after V lost 3 bases and J lost 8 bases. CDR1 and CDR2 from the germline V gene are SGHRS and YFSETQ. CDR3 bases: TGCGCCAGCAGCTCCCAGACAGGGGCCTGGGGCTACACCTTC. It is translated as CASSSQTGAWGYTF.

The chain links TRBV4-3 to TRBJ2-2; no definite D call. Per the germline V gene, CDR1 is LGHNA and CDR2 is YSLEER. The CDR3 sequence is 14 residues long. Between the trimmed V and J ends, which lost 0 bases and 2 bases, there was a span of 4 bases. The CDR3 sequence: CASSQESNTGELFF. CDR3 DNA sequence: TGCGCCAGCAGCCAAGAATCTAACACCGGGGAGCTGTTTTTT.

The chain combines TRBV5-4 with TRBJ2-1; TRBD2 matches 8 bases. The CDR3 consists of 15 residues. The junction had 3 bases not matched to a gene; V was cut back by 0 bases and J by 4 bases. Germline V CDR1 and CDR2: SGHNT, YYREEE (reference sequence). The CDR3 is CASSLDSGEYNEQFF. The CDR3 nucleotides are TGTGCCAGCAGCTTGGATAGCGGGGAGTACAATGAGCAGTTCTTC.

This sequence joins TRBV19 and TRBJ1-6; 8 positions match TRBD1. CDR1 and CDR2 (germline): LNHDA, SQIVND (reference sequence). CDR3 length: 16 amino acids. The trim removed 6 bases at V and 7 bases at J, leaving 11 bases unmatched. CDR3 region: CASSPRGRQGNSPLHF. The DNA of the CDR3 is TGTGCCAGTAGCCCAAGGGGGAGACAGGGGAATTCACCCCTCCACTTT.

The chain has TRBV28 and TRBJ1-4; D perhaps matches TRBD1 (6 bases). The V gene lost 5 bases and the J gene lost 10 bases, with 17 bases spanning the gap. Germline V lookup: CDR1 MDHEN, CDR2 SYDVKM. CDR3 length equals 14 residues. The CDR3 region is CASSLTGLGVKLFF. DNA for the CDR3: TGTGCCAGCAGTCTTACAGGGTTGGGGGTAAAACTGTTTTTT.

The chain combines TRBV11-2 with TRBJ1-2; D is undetermined. Germline CDR1 reads SGHAT; CDR2 reads FQNNGV. The CDR3 sequence is 14 residues long. Trimming left V 3 bases short and J 4 bases short, with 12 bases between. CDR3 sequence: CASSLGTVGYGYTF. The CDR3 DNA follows: TGTGCCAGCAGCTTGGGTACAGTTGGCTATGGCTACACCTTC.

The chain employs TRBV7-8 and TRBJ2-5; no definite D call. V was shortened by 1 base and J by 2 bases, with 5 bases between the two germline ends. Per the germline V gene, CDR1 is SGHVS and CDR2 is FQNEAQ. This CDR3 is 13 amino acids long. The CDR3: CASSLDRQETQYF. Here the CDR3 DNA reads TGTGCCAGCAGCTTAGACAGACAAGAGACCCAGTACTTC. The full variable domain, with the rest looked up from reference TRBV7-8 and TRBJ2-5, is GAGVSQSPRYKVAKRGQDVALRCDPISGHVSLFWYQQALGQGPEFLTYFQNEAQLDKSGLPSDRFFAERPEGSVSTLKIQRTQQEDSAVYLCASSLDRQETQYFGPGTRLLVL.

The chain combines TRBV9 with TRBJ2-1, with 7 nucleotides matching TRBD1. Trimming at V came to 0 bases and at J to 10 bases, leaving 7 bases not matched to a gene. The CDR3 is 14 residues long. Germline V gene lookup returns CDR1 SGDLS and CDR2 YYNGEE. The CDR3 sequence is CASSVVLGGNEQFF. Written as DNA, the CDR3 is TGTGCCAGCAGCGTAGTCCTAGGGGGCAACGAGCAGTTCTTC. The entire variable domain, with the rest obtained from reference TRBV9 and TRBJ2-1, is as follows: DSGVTQTPKHLITATGQRVTLRCSPRSGDLSVYWYQQSLDQGLQFLIQYYNGEERAKGNILERFSAQQFPDLHSELNLSSLELGDSALYFCASSVVLGGNEQFFGPGTRLTVL.

V and J are TRBV4-2 and TRBJ2-1; TRBD2 aligns across 15 bases. The CDR3 length is 14 residues. Germline trimming cut 10 bases from V and 8 bases from J; bases unmatched to any gene: 6. Germline assignment: CDR1 LGHNA and CDR2 YNFKEQ. The DNA for the CDR3 is TGTGCCACCGGACTAGCGGGGGGGCCAGATGAGCAGTTCTTC. Translation gives CATGLAGGPDEQFF.

The chain combines TRBV12-3 or TRBV12-4 with TRBJ1-1, with 7 nucleotides matching TRBD1. With V trimmed by 7 bases and J by 4 bases, 6 bases remained unmatched. The CDR3 is 13 amino acids. The CDR3 region has the DNA TGTGCCAGCACCCCGACAGGGAGCACTGAAGCTTTCTTT. It translates to CASTPTGSTEAFF.

As to this clone: The sample has other DNA sequences that encode this CDR3 too. The chain recombines TRBV18 with TRBJ2-5; 8 nucleotides align to TRBD2. Germline values: CDR1 KGHSH, CDR2 LQKENI. CDR3 length: 14 residues. Losses at the gene ends were 0 bases for V and 3 bases for J; bases not matched to a gene: 0. CDR3 sequence (DNA): TGTGCCAGCTCACCACCGGGACTAGAAGAGACCCAGTACTTC. It translates to CASSPPGLEETQYF. Complete variable domain (other parts from reference TRBV18 and TRBJ2-5): NAGVMQNPRHLVRRRGQEARLRCSPMKGHSHVYWYRQLPEEGLKFMVYLQKENIIDESGMPKERFSAEFPKEGPSILRIQQVVRGDSAAYFCASSPPGLEETQYFGPGTRLLVL.

In this sample, this clone turned up a few times. The chain couples TRBV4-2 to TRBJ1-6; 7 bases match TRBD1. Germline CDR1 is LGHNA and CDR2 is YNFKEQ. This CDR3 region has 15 residues. The ends lost 4 bases at V and 4 bases at J; junction bases unmatched: 4. CDR3 bases: TGTGCCAGCAGCCTACCGGGACAGTATAATTCACCCCTCCACTTT. This translates into CASSLPGQYNSPLHF.

CDR3 sequence reads: CASSLGGDYNEQFF. The CDR3 DNA follows: TGTGCCAGTAGTCTGGGGGGAGACTACAATGAGCAGTTCTTC. The chain links TRBV19 to TRBJ2-1, with a possible D match to TRBD2 (6 bases). Germline V gene lookup returns CDR1 LNHDA and CDR2 SQIVND (reference sequence). The CDR3 is 14 residues long. V lost 5 bases and J lost 3, with 11 bases in between.

The chain uses TRBV29-1 and TRBJ1-5; D remains unclear. CDR3 length: 14 amino acids. Trimming removed 4 bases at V and 5 bases at J, with 15 bases between. Germline V CDR1 and CDR2: SQVTM, ANQGSEA. CDR3 DNA: TGCAGCGTTGGAGGAAAGCGGCTCGATCAGCCCCAGCATTTT. This gives the protein CSVGGKRLDQPQHF.

V is TRBV7-9 and J is TRBJ1-2, with D perhaps matching TRBD1 (5 bases). CDR1 SEHNR and CDR2 FQNEAQ come from the germline V gene (reference sequence). This CDR3 spans 14 amino acids. V was trimmed by 5 bases and J by 4 bases, leaving 14 bases between them. In nucleotides, the CDR3 is TGTGCCAGCAGCCTTCAGGGTAGTGGCTATGGCTACACCTTC. It yields the protein CASSLQGSGYGYTF.

The DNA of the CDR3 is TGTGCCAGCAGCCAAGAGGTAGCGGTCGGTAGTTCCTACAATGAGCAGTTCTTC. This gives the protein CASSQEVAVGSSYNEQFF. The rearrangement links TRBV14 to TRBJ2-1; TRBD2 might be the D (6 bases). The CDR3 sequence is 18 residues long. Germline loops: CDR1 SGHDN, CDR2 FVKESK. V lost 0 bases, J lost 1 base, and 16 bases lay in between.

The chain employs TRBV4-1 and TRBJ2-5; 9 nucleotides line up with TRBD2. Germline CDR1 reads MGHRA; CDR2 reads YSYEKL. The V and J ends lost 0 bases and 1 base, in that order; junction bases with no gene match: 3. The CDR3 has 16 residues. In DNA form, the CDR3 reads TGCGCCAGCAGCCAAGATGCTAGCGGGGTCCAAGAGACCCAGTACTTC. Residues: CASSQDASGVQETQYF.

The CDR3 bases are TGTGCCAGTAGCTCTCCCGGGGTGGAGAACACTGAAGCTTTCTTT. Residues: CASSSPGVENTEAFF. This sequence joins TRBV19 and TRBJ1-1; D uncertain. Trimming removed 6 bases at V and 1 base at J, with 15 bases between. The germline V gene encodes CDR1 LNHDA and CDR2 SQIVND (reference sequence). This CDR3 region has 15 residues.

J is TRBJ2-2 and V is TRBV4-3; no clear D. Germline V gene lookup returns CDR1 LGHNA and CDR2 YSLEER. V was clipped by 0 bases and J by 2 bases, with 10 bases between them. There are 16 residues in the CDR3. CDR3 DNA sequence: TGCGCCAGCAGCCAAGAGGCAGTCCCCAACACCGGGGAGCTGTTTTTT. Its protein product is CASSQEAVPNTGELFF.

For the CDR3, the DNA is TGTGCCAGCAGCCTGTCGGGACAGGGCTATGAGCAGTTCTTC. As protein: CASSLSGQGYEQFF. The V and J genes are TRBV7-2 and TRBJ2-1; TRBD1 matches 9 bases. The V gene end was trimmed by 5 bases and the J gene end by 8 bases; junction bases not matched to a gene: 7. The CDR3 loop spans 14 amino acids. The germline CDR1 and CDR2 sequences are SGHTA and FQGNSA.

The chain is built from TRBV5-1 and TRBJ2-1; 15 nucleotides line up with TRBD2. Germline CDR1 and CDR2: SGHRS and YFSETQ. The CDR3 runs to 17 residues. With V trimmed by 0 bases and J by 9 bases, 7 bases remained unmatched. The CDR3 DNA sequence: TGCGCCAGCAGCTTGGAGGGACTAGCGGGGGGACTTGGTGAGCAGTTCTTC. Translation: CASSLEGLAGGLGEQFF.

This chain links TRBV11-3 with TRBJ2-7, with D possibly being TRBD1 (6 bases). V was clipped by 6 bases and J by 2 bases, with 17 bases between them. In germline, CDR1 is SGHNT, CDR2 YENEEA. CDR3 length: 15 amino acids. CDR3 protein: CASRDLNRETYEQYF. As DNA, the CDR3 is TGTGCCAGCAGGGATCTTAACAGGGAAACCTACGAGCAGTACTTC.